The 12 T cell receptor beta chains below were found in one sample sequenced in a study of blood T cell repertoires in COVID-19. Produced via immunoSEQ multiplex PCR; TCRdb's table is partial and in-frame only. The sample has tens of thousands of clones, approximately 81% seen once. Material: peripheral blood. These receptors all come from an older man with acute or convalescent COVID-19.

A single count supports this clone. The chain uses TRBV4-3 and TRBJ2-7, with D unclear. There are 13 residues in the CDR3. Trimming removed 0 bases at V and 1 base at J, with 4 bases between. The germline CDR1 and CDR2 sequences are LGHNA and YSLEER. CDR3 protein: CASSQDRSYEQYF. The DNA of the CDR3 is TGCGCCAGCAGCCAAGACAGGTCCTACGAGCAGTACTTC.

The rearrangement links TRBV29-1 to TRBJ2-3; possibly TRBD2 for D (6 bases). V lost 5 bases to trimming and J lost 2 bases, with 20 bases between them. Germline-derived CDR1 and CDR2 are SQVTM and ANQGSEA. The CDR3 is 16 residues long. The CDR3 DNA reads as TGCAGCGTTCCCGTTTCCGCGGGGAGTAACACAGATACGCAGTATTTT. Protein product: CSVPVSAGSNTDTQYF.

CDR3 bases: TGCGCCAGCAGCTCGACACCCACTGGGGCCAACGTCCTGACTTTC. Protein: CASSSTPTGANVLTF. J is TRBJ2-6 and V is TRBV5-1; D unresolved. Trimming shortened V by 3 bases and J by 2 bases, and 9 bases separated the two germline ends. The V gene's germline CDR1 is SGHRS and CDR2 YFSETQ. The CDR3 runs to 15 residues. Variable domain in full (rest from reference TRBV5-1 and TRBJ2-6): KAGVTQTPRYLIKTRGQQVTLSCSPISGHRSVSWYQQTPGQGLQFLFEYFSETQRNKGNFPGRFSGRQFSNSRSEMNVSTLELGDSALYLCASSSTPTGANVLTFGAGSRLTVL.

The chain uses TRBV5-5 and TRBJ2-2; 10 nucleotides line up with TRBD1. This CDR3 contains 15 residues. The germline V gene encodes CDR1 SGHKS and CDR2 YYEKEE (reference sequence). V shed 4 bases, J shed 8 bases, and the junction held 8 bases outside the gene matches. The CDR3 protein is CASSQGTGVRGELFF. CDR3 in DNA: TGTGCCAGCAGCCAGGGGACAGGGGTTAGGGGGGAGCTGTTTTTT.

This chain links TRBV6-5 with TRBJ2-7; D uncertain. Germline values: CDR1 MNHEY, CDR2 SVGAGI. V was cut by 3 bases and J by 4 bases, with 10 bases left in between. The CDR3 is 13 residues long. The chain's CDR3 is CASSYSRDYEQYF. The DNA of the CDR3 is TGTGCCAGCAGTTATAGTAGAGATTACGAGCAGTACTTC.

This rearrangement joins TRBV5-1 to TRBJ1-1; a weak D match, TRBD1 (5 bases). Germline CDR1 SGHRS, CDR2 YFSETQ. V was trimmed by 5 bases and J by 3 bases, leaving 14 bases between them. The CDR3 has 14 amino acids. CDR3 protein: CASRRGPPDTEAFF. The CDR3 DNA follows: TGCGCCAGCAGGCGGGGCCCCCCGGACACTGAAGCTTTCTTT.

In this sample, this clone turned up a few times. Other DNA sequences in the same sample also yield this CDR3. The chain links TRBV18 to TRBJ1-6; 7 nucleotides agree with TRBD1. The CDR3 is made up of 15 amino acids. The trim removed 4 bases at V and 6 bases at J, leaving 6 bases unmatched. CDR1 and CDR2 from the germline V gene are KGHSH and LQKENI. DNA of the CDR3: TGTGCCAGCTCACTCTCGACAGGGATTAATTCACCCCTCCACTTT. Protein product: CASSLSTGINSPLHF.

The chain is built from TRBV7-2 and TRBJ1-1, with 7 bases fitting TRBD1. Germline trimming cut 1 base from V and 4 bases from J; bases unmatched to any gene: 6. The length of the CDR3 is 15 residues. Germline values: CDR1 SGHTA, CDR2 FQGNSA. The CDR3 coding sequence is TGTGCCAGCAGCTTAGTCGACAGGGCTATCACTGAAGCTTTCTTT. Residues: CASSLVDRAITEAFF.

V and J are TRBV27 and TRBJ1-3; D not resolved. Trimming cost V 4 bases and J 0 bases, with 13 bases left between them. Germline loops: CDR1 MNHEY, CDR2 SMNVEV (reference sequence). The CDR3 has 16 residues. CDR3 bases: TGTGCCAGCAGTTCGACACTGTTGCGCTCTGGAAACACCATATATTTT. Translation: CASSSTLLRSGNTIYF.

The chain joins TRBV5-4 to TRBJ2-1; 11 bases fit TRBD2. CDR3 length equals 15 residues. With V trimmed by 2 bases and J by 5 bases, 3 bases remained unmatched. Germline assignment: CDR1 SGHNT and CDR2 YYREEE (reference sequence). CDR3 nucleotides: TGTGCCAGCAGCTTTACTAGCGGGGGAAACAATGAGCAGTTCTTC. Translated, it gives CASSFTSGGNNEQFF.

The CDR3: CASSLGSHQETQYF. The CDR3 DNA is TGCGCCAGCAGCTTGGGTAGCCACCAAGAGACCCAGTACTTC. The gene calls are TRBV5-1 and TRBJ2-5; the D is unclear. CDR3 length: 14 residues. With 0 bases removed from V and 0 bases from J, the gap between germline ends came to 6 bases. Germline assignment: CDR1 SGHRS and CDR2 YFSETQ.

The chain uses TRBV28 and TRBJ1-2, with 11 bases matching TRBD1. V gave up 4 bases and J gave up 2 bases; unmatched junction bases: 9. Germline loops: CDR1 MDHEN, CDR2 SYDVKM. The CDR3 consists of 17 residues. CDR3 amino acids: CASSSTGTGGFNYGYTF. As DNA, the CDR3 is TGTGCCAGCAGTTCTACCGGGACAGGGGGTTTCAACTATGGCTACACCTTC.